These T cell receptor beta chains were read from a single sample in a study of response to subunit inactivated influenza vaccine. TCRdb analysed the RT-PCR reads with MiXCR anew, one entry per CDR3 protein. This table has a few hundred thousand distinct CDR3 sequences, just over 20% appearing once. The sample was PBMCs from blood, taken approximately 20 months after vaccination. These receptors all stem from a man aged 50 to 69 who received an inactivated influenza vaccine. CDR3s include the opening cysteine and the closing phenylalanine or tryptophan. The order of the fields is D gene, J gene, clone size, V gene, CDR3 DNA, CDR3 protein. D genes are given only for firm matches. Some rows mark clone size as missing; the rest say once, few, many or name a class of expanded clone.

TRBD1 TRBJ2-2 NA TRBV10-2 TGCGCCAGCAGTACAGGGGTAGACACCGGGGAGCTGTTTTTT CASSTGVDTGELFF
NA TRBJ2-2 NA TRBV9 TGTGCCAGCAGCGTAAAGCAGGACCCTACCGGGGAGCTGTTTTTT CASSVKQDPTGELFF
NA TRBJ1-5 NA TRBV7-9 TGTGCCAGCAGCTTAGCGGGTCAGGACCTAAGCAATCAGCCCCAGCATTTT CASSLAGQDLSNQPQHF
NA TRBJ2-5 NA TRBV4-2 TGTGCCAGCAGCCAAGCATACGAGACCCAGTACTTC CASSQAYETQYF
NA TRBJ1-2 NA TRBV7-2 TGTGCCAGCAGCGGAGGGGTTTATGGCTACACCTTC CASSGGVYGYTF
TRBD1 TRBJ2-2 NA TRBV7-8 TGTGCCAGCAGCCGGACAGGGAACGGCGGGGAGCTGTTTTTT CASSRTGNGGELFF
NA TRBJ2-3 few TRBV29-1 TGCAGCGTTGGGGGTAAGGCGCAGTATTTT CSVGGKAQYF
NA TRBJ1-4 few TRBV12-2 TGTGCAAGTCGCATACAGGGGCGAGGTGCTGAAAAACTGTTTTTT CASRIQGRGAEKLFF
NA TRBJ1-1 NA TRBV19 TGTGCCAGTAGTCCGCGAAGGGAGCTACTAAAGAACACTGAAGCTTTCTTT CASSPRRELLKNTEAFF
TRBD2 TRBJ2-1 NA TRBV5-3 TGTGCCAGAAGCTTCATCCGGACTAGCGGGGGGGATGAGCAGTTCTTC CARSFIRTSGGDEQFF
TRBD1 TRBJ2-5 few TRBV19 TGTGCCAGTACCCAAGGGACAGGGGGACGAGAGACCCAGTACTTC CASTQGTGGRETQYF
NA TRBJ2-1 NA TRBV14 TGTGCCAGCAGCCCGGACTTCACTGAGCAGTTCTTC CASSPDFTEQFF
NA TRBJ2-1 NA TRBV14 TGTGCCAGCAGCCCCCCGGGGCCTGAGCAGTTCTTC CASSPPGPEQFF
TRBD2 TRBJ2-7 few TRBV27 TGTGCCAGCAGTTTATGGTCGGGAGGGCCCTACGAGCAGTACTTC CASSLWSGGPYEQYF
TRBD2 TRBJ2-3 NA TRBV11-2 TGTGCCAGCAGCTTAATGCCTAGCGGGAGGTTCACGGATACGCAGTATTTT CASSLMPSGRFTDTQYF
NA TRBJ2-1 NA TRBV3-1 TGTGCCAGCAGCCGAAACAATGAGCAGTTCTTC CASSRNNEQFF
TRBD1 TRBJ1-5 NA TRBV10-1 TGCGCCAGCATTCTAGACAGGGAGGTCAGACAGCCCCAGCATTTT CASILDREVRQPQHF
TRBD2 TRBJ2-6 few TRBV11-2 TGTGCCAGCAGCTTAGTCGGACTAGCGGGAGGTGGGGCCAACGTCCTGACTTTC CASSLVGLAGGGANVLTF
TRBD1 TRBJ2-3 NA TRBV7-3 TGTGCCAGCAGCAACCGGGACAGGGGCACAGATACGCAGTATTTT CASSNRDRGTDTQYF
TRBD2 TRBJ2-7 NA TRBV12-3/TRBV12-4 TGTGCCAGCAGCCCGGCGGGAGCGGGTACCTACGAGCAGTACTTC CASSPAGAGTYEQYF
NA TRBJ2-1 NA TRBV27 TGTGCCAGCAGTCCGCCCCCCACAGGGACGGAGCAGTTCTTC CASSPPPTGTEQFF
NA TRBJ2-7 NA TRBV5-1 TGCGCCAGCAGCTTGGCTGCAGACGGCCCCTACGAGCAGTACTTC CASSLAADGPYEQYF
TRBD2 TRBJ2-3 many TRBV10-3 TGTGCCATCAGTGAGCCCGTAACGACTAGCGGGGACCCCACAGATACGCAGTATTTT CAISEPVTTSGDPTDTQYF
TRBD1 TRBJ1-3 NA TRBV9 TGTGCCAGCAGCGAGGCTCTTTGGACAGGGGGAGACTATTACTCGGGAAACACCATATATTTT CASSEALWTGGDYYSGNTIYF
NA TRBJ1-6 many TRBV30 TGTGCCTGGAGTGTACGCCCCCGCCTAATGTATAATTCACCCCTCCACTTT CAWSVRPRLMYNSPLHF
TRBD1 TRBJ1-1 NA TRBV27 TGTGCCAGCCAACAGGGGGCCGACACTGAAGCTTTCTTT CASQQGADTEAFF
TRBD1 TRBJ2-4 NA TRBV6-1 TGTGCCAGCAGTGACCCGGACAGGGTGGGCAAAAACATTCAGTACTTC CASSDPDRVGKNIQYF
NA TRBJ1-2 few TRBV7-2 TGTGCCAGCAGCTTTTCTGTCCGCACTAACTATGGCTACACCTTC CASSFSVRTNYGYTF
NA TRBJ1-1 NA TRBV11-2 TGTGCCAGCAGCCCCGGGAGGGGTGGGACTGAAGCTTTCTTT CASSPGRGGTEAFF